The source of this T cell receptor beta chain is a study of cytomegalovirus exposure and HLA in healthy donors. Turning to the study itself: Clustering assigned 81% of the approximately 400 genotyped donors to the Caucasian-associated ancestry cluster.

The table lists this clone with a few counts. Its antigen is unknown. This CDR3 comprises 14 residues. Germline V gene data show CDR1 as ENHRY and CDR2 as SYGVKD. Trimming cost V 3 bases and J 6 bases; bases outside gene matches: 4. Study outcomes and limitations: In an earlier analysis, in some 600 donors, most V segments appeared productive either ~87% or ~30% of the time.

Vbeta (60) and Jbeta (13) primers were used in the PCR. Sequenced by immunoSEQ multiplex PCR; TCRdb stores in-frame clones only, minus some. The repertoire consists of 150,000 to 200,000 clones, with around four fifths occurring once and the leading ten covering roughly 7%. The clonotype comes from a male donor in good health and CMV-seropositive. The chain carries TRBV10-3 and TRBJ1-5; 8 nucleotides align to TRBD1. What was sequenced was PBMCs. The CDR3 DNA reads as TGTGCCATCAGTGAACAGGGGGAAGGTCAGCCCCAGCATTTT. This translates into CAISEQGEGQPQHF.